Listed below are T cell receptor beta chains from one sample, sequenced in a study of OX40 agonist ivuxolimab in advanced cancers. TCRdb's table, derived via immunoSEQ multiplex PCR, lists solely in-frame clones and lacks some. The sample shows 25,000 to 30,000 clones, around nine tenths of them seen only once. The source was CD4+ or CD8+ T cells sorted from blood, collected in a trial of the OX40 agonist ivuxolimab. The receptors stem from an adult with an advanced solid tumor such as melanoma, head and neck, liver or kidney cancer. The CDR3 runs from the conserved cysteine through the conserved F or W. The D gene is left open where the match is weak. A row's size may be missing; if present it is once, few, many or a size class.

TRBJ1-2 | - | TRBV28 | - | TGTGCCAGCACGGGACTTAACTATGGCTACACCTTC | CASTGLNYGYTF
TRBJ1-1 | TRBD1 | TRBV19 | - | TGTGCCAGTAGTTTCCGGGACAGCCTACGGACTGAAGCTTTCTTT | CASSFRDSLRTEAFF
TRBJ2-7 | - | TRBV11-3 | hyperexpanded | TGTGCCAGCAGTTACAAGGGGTACGCATTCTCCTACGAGCAGTACTTC | CASSYKGYAFSYEQYF
TRBJ2-3 | - | TRBV7-2 | - | TGTGCCAGCAGCTTAGGGAGGGCAGATACGCAGTATTTT | CASSLGRADTQYF
TRBJ1-4 | - | TRBV7-6 | - | TGTGCCAGCAGCTTATCACAGACAACTAATGAAAAACTGTTTTTT | CASSLSQTTNEKLFF
TRBJ1-1 | - | TRBV19 | few | TGTGCCAGTTCGCACGGGACAACTTCGAAGAACACTGAAGCTTTCTTT | CASSHGTTSKNTEAFF
TRBJ1-2 | TRBD1 | TRBV28 | - | TGTGCCAGCAGTCCGCTCCGGGACAGGGGAGGCTATGGCTACACCTTC | CASSPLRDRGGYGYTF
TRBJ2-1 | - | TRBV12-5 | - | TGTGCTAGTGCCCCCAAGGGGCTATTAGGGGTAGAGCAGTTCTTC | CASAPKGLLGVEQFF
TRBJ1-4 | TRBD1 | TRBV19 | - | TGTGCCAGTAGTATAGGGCTCCGACAGGGAACAGAGGAAAAACTGTTTTTT | CASSIGLRQGTEEKLFF
TRBJ1-1 | - | TRBV7-8 | once | TGTGCCAGCAGCTTAGCAATGAACACTGAAGCTTTCTTT | CASSLAMNTEAFF
TRBJ2-5 | - | TRBV7-9 | - | TGTGCCAGTAGACAGTTCCAAGAGACCCAGTACTTC | CASRQFQETQYF
TRBJ2-1 | - | TRBV2 | - | TGTGCCAGCAGAGGAGCGGACTACAATGAGCAGTTCTTC | CASRGADYNEQFF
TRBJ1-1 | - | TRBV6-6 | - | TGTGCCAGCATAGAGGGGGGGGAAGCTTTCTTT | CASIEGGEAFF
TRBJ1-1 | - | TRBV13 | - | TGTGCCAGCAGCTTAGGGTCCCAGGACCAGAACACTGAAGCTTTCTTT | CASSLGSQDQNTEAFF
TRBJ1-5 | - | TRBV4-1 | - | TGCGCCAGCAGCCAAGGGCCGGGTTATCGGCCCCAGCATTTT | CASSQGPGYRPQHF
TRBJ1-3 | - | TRBV6-5 | - | TGTGCCAGCGCCACAGACGGACGCTCTGGAAACACCATATATTTT | CASATDGRSGNTIYF
TRBJ2-2 | - | TRBV2 | - | TGTGCCATCGTTAGGGGTGCATATGGCACCGGGGAGCTGTTTTTT | CAIVRGAYGTGELFF
TRBJ2-1 | - | TRBV2 | - | TGTGCCAGCAGTGAAGAGACTAGTCGAGAGCAGTTCTTC | CASSEETSREQFF
TRBJ1-5 | - | TRBV7-5 | - | TGTGCCAGAAGCTTTTATATTGTATGTTGGGGGGGAGAGAGCAATCAGCCCCAGCATTTT | CARSFYIVCWGGESNQPQHF
TRBJ1-4 | - | TRBV25-1 | - | TGTGCCAGCAGTGAACTTGGAACGGGCGTAACTAATGAAAAACTGTTTTTT | CASSELGTGVTNEKLFF
TRBJ2-7 | - | TRBV29-1 | once | TGCAGCGTTGAGACAGATACCTACGAGCAGTACTTC | CSVETDTYEQYF
TRBJ1-2 | TRBD1 | TRBV9 | - | TGTGCCAGCAGCCCTAGGGGGCAGGCCCTCGGTGGCTACACCTTC | CASSPRGQALGGYTF
TRBJ2-5 | - | TRBV7-9 | - | TGTGCCAGCAGCTTACAAGAGACCCAGTACTTC | CASSLQETQYF
TRBJ1-2 | TRBD1 | TRBV2 | - | TGTGCCAGCAGTGAGGGACCGGGGACAGCCTATGGCTACACCTTC | CASSEGPGTAYGYTF
TRBJ2-2 | - | TRBV20-1 | - | TGCAGTGCTAGAAATCCCGGGGAGCTGTTTTTT | CSARNPGELFF
TRBJ2-1 | TRBD1 | TRBV7-2 | - | TGTGCCAGCAGCTTAGAGGGGACAGGGGGCGCAAGCCCGTTCTTC | CASSLEGTGGASPFF
TRBJ2-7 | - | TRBV5-6 | - | TGTGCCAGCAGCTTGGGGTCTAGCTCCTACGAGCAGTACTTC | CASSLGSSSYEQYF
TRBJ2-3 | TRBD2 | TRBV7-8 | - | TGTGCCAGCAGCCAATCGGTTAGCGGGAGCCAGGGGGGCACAGATACGCAGTATTTT | CASSQSVSGSQGGTDTQYF
TRBJ2-7 | TRBD1 | TRBV11-3 | once | TGTGCCAGCAGCTCTGACAGGGGAAGCTCCTACGAGCAGTACTTC | CASSSDRGSSYEQYF
TRBJ2-3 | TRBD2 | TRBV4-3 | - | TGCGCCAGCAGCCAGACTAGCGGCCCCACAGATACGCAGTATTTT | CASSQTSGPTDTQYF
TRBJ1-2 | - | TRBV2 | - | TGTGCCAGCGGGACCGATGGCTACACCTTC | CASGTDGYTF
TRBJ2-2 | - | TRBV9 | - | TGTGCCAGCACGAGTTCGAACACCGGGGAGCTGTTTTTT | CASTSSNTGELFF
TRBJ2-1 | TRBD2 | TRBV27 | - | TGTACCAGCAGTTCGGGACTAGCGGGAGTTGACGAGCAGTTCTTC | CTSSSGLAGVDEQFF
TRBJ2-3 | TRBD1 | TRBV6-6 | - | TGTGCCAGCAGTTCGACAGGGGGAACAGATACGCAGTATTTT | CASSSTGGTDTQYF
TRBJ2-7 | TRBD1 | TRBV5-1 | - | TGCGCCAGCAGCACTGGACAGGCCCCCCACGAGCAGTACTTC | CASSTGQAPHEQYF
TRBJ2-7 | TRBD2 | TRBV5-4 | - | TGTGCCAGCAGCTTGGAGGCTAGCGGGCAAGCCTACGAGCAGTACTTC | CASSLEASGQAYEQYF
TRBJ2-2 | TRBD1 | TRBV5-6 | - | TGTGCCAGCATCCTGGGGGACAGGGTTACTTCGGGGGAGCTGTTTTTT | CASILGDRVTSGELFF
TRBJ2-7 | - | TRBV11-2 | - | TGTGCCAGCGGGGACCCCTACGAGCAGTACTTC | CASGDPYEQYF
TRBJ1-1 | TRBD1 | TRBV4-2 | - | TGTGCCAGCAGCACCGGGACAGGGAAAGCTGAAGCTTTCTTT | CASSTGTGKAEAFF